The 30 T cell receptor beta chains reported below all come from one sample, sequenced in a study of blood T cell repertoires in COVID-19. TCRdb keeps only in-frame clones here, not all; method: immunoSEQ multiplex PCR. Found here are 55,000 to 90,000 clones, about 88% of them singletons; the top ten hold roughly 3.9%. The specimen sequenced was peripheral blood. These receptors were collected from an older man with active COVID-19.

This chain links TRBV19 with TRBJ2-1, with a possible D match to TRBD2 (5 bases). Per the germline V gene, CDR1 is LNHDA and CDR2 is SQIVND (reference sequence). This CDR3 is built from 14 residues. V lost 4 bases to trimming and J lost 10 bases, with 17 bases between them. The CDR3 nucleotides read TGTGCCAGTAGTAGAGAGACGAGGGCCCGGGAGCAGTTCTTC. This encodes CASSRETRAREQFF. Variable domain in full (rest from reference TRBV19 and TRBJ2-1): DGGITQSPKYLFRKEGQNVTLSCEQNLNHDAMYWYRQDPGQGLRLIYYSQIVNDFQKGDIAEGYSVSREKKESFPLTVTSAQKNPTAFYLCASSRETRAREQFFGPGTRLTVL.

The rearrangement joins TRBV11-2 to TRBJ1-3, with D perhaps TRBD1 (5 bases). The germline gives CDR1 SGHAT, CDR2 FQNNGV. This CDR3 region has 15 residues. V lost 7 bases and J lost 1, with 14 bases in between. In DNA, the CDR3 is TGTGCCAGCACCCGTACAGGTCAATCTGGAAACACCATATATTTT. Amino acid sequence: CASTRTGQSGNTIYF.

In this sample, this clone turned up once. The gene calls are TRBV10-1 and TRBJ2-1; 8 bases are a match to TRBD1. The CDR3 runs to 15 residues. The germline gives CDR1 WNHNN, CDR2 SYGVQD (reference sequence). After removal of 10 bases from V and 2 bases from J, the junction contained 10 bases not matched to a gene. The CDR3 DNA reads as TGCGCCACCCCAGGCAGGGGGCCGACCTACAATGAGCAGTTCTTC. Its protein product is CATPGRGPTYNEQFF.

J is TRBJ2-5 and V is TRBV5-1; 7 positions match TRBD1. V gave up 4 bases and J gave up 4 bases; unmatched junction bases: 4. CDR3 length equals 13 residues. Germline V gene lookup returns CDR1 SGHRS and CDR2 YFSETQ. CDR3 protein: CASSLDRAETQYF. CDR3 bases: TGCGCCAGCAGCCTCGACAGGGCAGAGACCCAGTACTTC.

The V gene is TRBV7-9, the J gene TRBJ2-7; 9 bases are shared with TRBD2. The CDR3 sequence is 15 residues long. Germline lookup yields CDR1 SEHNR and CDR2 FQNEAQ (reference sequence). Trimming at V came to 0 bases and at J to 9 bases, leaving 9 bases not matched to a gene. The CDR3 spells CASSLALAGTPRQYF. The CDR3 nucleotides read TGTGCCAGCAGCTTAGCGCTAGCGGGGACCCCTCGGCAGTACTTC.

This chain connects TRBV6-2 or TRBV6-3 to TRBJ2-1; 8 bases are shared with TRBD1. This CDR3 comprises 16 residues. V shed 4 bases and J 4 bases; nucleotides not matched to a gene: 9. Germline CDR1 and CDR2: MNHEY and SVGEGT. The CDR3 DNA is TGTGCCAGCAGTTGGGCCGGACAGGGCCCTTACAATGAGCAGTTCTTC. The encoded protein is CASSWAGQGPYNEQFF.

V is TRBV7-9 and J is TRBJ2-5; TRBD1 might be the D (5 bases). The germline CDR1 and CDR2 sequences are SEHNR and FQNEAQ (reference sequence). This CDR3 is built from 14 residues. V shed 0 bases and J shed 1 base, with 6 bases lying between them. Written as DNA, the CDR3 is TGTGCCAGCAGCTTAGCGACAGCCCAAGAGACCCAGTACTTC. Protein product: CASSLATAQETQYF.

The rearrangement links TRBV11-3 to TRBJ2-5; TRBD1 agrees at 12 bases. The CDR3 totals 15 residues. Germline V lookup: CDR1 SGHNT, CDR2 YENEEA. V was pared by 3 bases and J by 8 bases, with 7 bases of the junction left unmatched. The CDR3 nucleotides are TGTGCCAGCAGCTTGGGGACAGGGGGCTGGAAAACCCAGTACTTC. Translated: CASSLGTGGWKTQYF.

The gene calls are TRBV27 and TRBJ2-2; TRBD2 matches 11 bases. Germline loops: CDR1 MNHEY, CDR2 SMNVEV (reference sequence). The V gene end was trimmed by 6 bases and the J gene end by 4 bases; junction bases not matched to a gene: 1. The CDR3 is made up of 14 amino acids. CDR3 sequence reads: CASSLAGGTGELFF. In DNA form, the CDR3 reads TGTGCCAGCAGCCTAGCGGGAGGCACCGGGGAGCTGTTTTTT.

The rearrangement joins TRBV12-5 to TRBJ2-3; D not resolved. CDR3 length: 13 amino acids. Trimming cost V 4 bases and J 1 base, with 6 bases left between them. Germline V lookup: CDR1 LGHNT, CDR2 FRNRAP. CDR3 residues: CASGSSGTDTQYF. For the CDR3, the DNA is TGTGCTAGTGGTTCTTCTGGCACAGATACGCAGTATTTT.

The chain couples TRBV5-5 to TRBJ2-1; 8 bases fit TRBD1. Germline lookup yields CDR1 SGHKS and CDR2 YYEKEE (reference sequence). The CDR3 has 16 residues. The junction had 12 bases not matched to a gene; V was cut back by 0 bases and J by 10 bases. CDR3: CASSLADRVDGREQFF. The DNA for the CDR3 is TGTGCCAGCAGCTTGGCGGACAGGGTAGATGGCCGGGAGCAGTTCTTC.

The chain carries TRBV12-5 and TRBJ1-3; TRBD1 is a possible D gene (5 bases). Germline CDR1 is LGHNT and CDR2 is FRNRAP. The V end was cut by 5 bases, the J end by 2 bases, with 10 bases between. The CDR3 covers 14 residues. This CDR3 reads CASGPQGPGNTIYF. The DNA for the CDR3 is TGTGCTAGTGGTCCCCAGGGCCCTGGAAACACCATATATTTT.

In the case of this clone: Distinct nucleotide sequences in the sample also encode this CDR3. CDR3 nucleotide sequence: TGTGCCAGCAGTGATTGGGCCTCCGGGGCCAACGTCCTGACTTTC. Translated: CASSDWASGANVLTF. The V call is TRBV2, the J call TRBJ2-6; D call uncertain. This CDR3 contains 15 residues. Trimming left V 3 bases short and J 4 bases short, with 10 bases between. Germline V gene data show CDR1 as SNHLY and CDR2 as FYNNEI. Complete variable domain (other parts from reference TRBV2 and TRBJ2-6): EPEVTQTPSHQVTQMGQEVILRCVPISNHLYFYWYRQILGQKVEFLVSFYNNEISEKSEIFDDQFSVERPDGSNFTLKIRSTKLEDSAMYFCASSDWASGANVLTFGAGSRLTVL.

The rearrangement uses TRBV5-6 and TRBJ2-3, with 9 positions matching TRBD2. This CDR3 is built from 16 residues. V was pared by 0 bases and J by 2 bases, with 4 bases of the junction left unmatched. Per germline, CDR1 SGHDT and CDR2 YYEEEE. The CDR3 spells CASSLGTSDYTDTQYF. DNA for the CDR3: TGTGCCAGCAGCTTGGGGACTAGCGATTACACAGATACGCAGTATTTT.

The V gene is TRBV6-2 or TRBV6-3, the J gene TRBJ2-1, with D maybe TRBD2 (5 bases). The CDR3 contains 13 residues. Between the trimmed V and J ends, which lost 6 bases and 6 bases, there was a span of 12 bases. Per germline, CDR1 MNHEY and CDR2 SVGEGT. CDR3 loop: CASSPSGPNEQFF. Written as DNA, the CDR3 is TGTGCCAGCAGCCCGAGCGGACCCAATGAGCAGTTCTTC.

The J gene is TRBJ1-1, the V gene TRBV4-2; D is undetermined. V lost 0 bases and J lost 7, with 9 bases in between. Germline V gives CDR1 LGHNA, CDR2 YNFKEQ. The CDR3 length is 13 residues. In DNA form, the CDR3 reads TGTGCCAGCAGCCAAGATACGAACGGTGAAGCTTTCTTT. Amino acids: CASSQDTNGEAFF.

V gene TRBV7-3 combines with J gene TRBJ2-7; D remains ambiguous. CDR3 length: 14 residues. Trimming took 4 bases from V and 0 from J, leaving 10 bases between them. The germline V gene encodes CDR1 SGHTA and CDR2 FQGTGA. CDR3 bases: TGTGCCAGCAGCTCCCACTTGAGCTCCTACGAGCAGTACTTC. It yields the protein CASSSHLSSYEQYF.

The chain joins TRBV25-1 to TRBJ2-5; 8 nucleotides agree with TRBD1. The CDR3 runs 17 residues. V lost 4 bases to trimming and J lost 1 base; unmatched junction nucleotides: 11. CDR1 and CDR2 (germline): MGHDK, SYGVNS. CDR3 region: CASSAQPGQVGQETQYF. The CDR3 DNA sequence: TGTGCCAGCAGTGCCCAACCGGGACAGGTGGGCCAAGAGACCCAGTACTTC.

The J gene is TRBJ2-1, the V gene TRBV27; tentative D call: TRBD2 (6 bases). This CDR3 contains 15 residues. Trimming removed 8 bases at V and 0 bases at J, with 14 bases between. CDR1 is MNHEY, CDR2 SMNVEV, per germline (reference sequence). CDR3 bases: TGTGCCAGCCGAGGCGGGGCGAGCTCCTACAATGAGCAGTTCTTC. The encoded protein is CASRGGASSYNEQFF.

The chain uses TRBV5-1 and TRBJ2-7, with TRBD2 matching 9 bases. With V trimmed by 0 bases and J by 2 bases, 9 bases remained unmatched. This CDR3 has 17 residues. Germline lookup yields CDR1 SGHRS and CDR2 YFSETQ. The CDR3 loop is CASSLASGTNVAYEQYF. Written as DNA, the CDR3 is TGCGCCAGCAGCTTGGCTAGCGGGACTAATGTTGCCTACGAGCAGTACTTC.

The chain is built from TRBV6-5 and TRBJ2-1; 9 nucleotides match TRBD2. There are 15 residues in the CDR3. V trimming: 8 bases; J trimming: 7 bases; junction bases outside the gene matches: 12. Germline V gene lookup returns CDR1 MNHEY and CDR2 SVGAGI. CDR3 amino acids: CASGLAGSLGNEQFF. The CDR3 DNA reads TGTGCCAGCGGGCTAGCGGGAAGTCTGGGGAATGAGCAGTTCTTC.

The chain recombines TRBV6-6 with TRBJ1-1; the D is unclear. CDR3 length: 12 residues. Germline CDR1 is MNHNY and CDR2 is SVGAGI (reference sequence). V dropped 5 bases and J dropped 4 bases, with 8 bases sitting between them. CDR3 sequence: CASSASSTEAFF. The CDR3 DNA reads TGTGCCAGCAGTGCGTCGAGCACTGAAGCTTTCTTT.

This chain uses TRBV10-3 with TRBJ2-3, with a tentative D call TRBD2 (6 bases). Germline loops: CDR1 ENHRY, CDR2 SYGVKD. V shed 4 bases and J shed 0 bases, with 11 bases lying between them. CDR3 length: 15 amino acids. The CDR3 protein is CAISGGLDSTDTQYF. In DNA form, the CDR3 reads TGTGCCATCAGTGGGGGACTGGATAGCACAGATACGCAGTATTTT.

The chain combines TRBV28 with TRBJ1-5; D is possibly TRBD1 (6 bases). The CDR3 sequence is 16 residues long. CDR1 is MDHEN, CDR2 SYDVKM, per germline. With 1 base removed from V and 3 bases from J, the gap between germline ends came to 13 bases. The CDR3 DNA sequence: TGTGCCAGCAGTTTATTGGGGGGGCCTGTCAATCAGCCCCAGCATTTT. Translating it yields CASSLLGGPVNQPQHF.

The chain joins TRBV7-8 to TRBJ2-7; 11 bases are a match to TRBD2. The CDR3 is 14 amino acids. Germline CDR1 SGHVS, CDR2 FQNEAQ. V was clipped by 5 bases and J by 3 bases; unmatched bases: 3. Here the CDR3 DNA reads TGTGCCAGCAGCAAGGGGACTAGCGGCTACGAGCAGTACTTC. It translates to CASSKGTSGYEQYF.

The rearrangement links TRBV25-1 to TRBJ2-7, with 7 bases matching TRBD2. Germline CDR1 reads MGHDK; CDR2 reads SYGVNS. Trimming at V came to 6 bases and at J to 1 base, leaving 9 bases not matched to a gene. The length of the CDR3 is 15 residues. The CDR3 protein is CASRVGREGSYEQYF. The CDR3 DNA sequence: TGTGCCAGCAGGGTTGGGAGGGAGGGGTCCTACGAGCAGTACTTC.

V usage is TRBV4-3 and J usage is TRBJ2-2; possible D gene TRBD1, 6 bases. This CDR3 contains 20 residues. Germline CDR1 and CDR2: LGHNA and YSLEER. Trimming cost V 0 bases and J 2 bases, with 22 bases left between them. The chain's CDR3 is CASSQDPWWGTGSNTGELFF. In DNA form, the CDR3 reads TGCGCCAGCAGCCAAGATCCCTGGTGGGGTACAGGGAGCAACACCGGGGAGCTGTTTTTT.

The genes are TRBV7-2 and TRBJ2-7, with 7 bases lining up with TRBD2. Germline V gene sequence: CDR1 SGHTA, CDR2 FQGNSA. The CDR3 extends over 21 amino acids. V lost 0 bases to trimming and J lost 1 base; unmatched junction nucleotides: 21. The chain's CDR3 is CASSLAPPFTSAPSLSYEQYF. Written as DNA, the CDR3 is TGTGCCAGCAGCTTAGCCCCCCCTTTCACTAGCGCACCCTCTCTTTCCTACGAGCAGTACTTC. Full variable domain (remainder filled in from reference TRBV7-2 and TRBJ2-7): GAGVSQSPSNKVTEKGKDVELRCDPISGHTALYWYRQSLGQGLEFLIYFQGNSAPDKSGLPSDRFSAERTGGSVSTLTIQRTQQEDSAVYLCASSLAPPFTSAPSLSYEQYFGPGTRLTVT.

The CDR3 sequence is CASRAGWRTF. CDR3 in DNA: TGTGCCAGCAGGGCAGGGTGGCGCACCTTC. V gene TRBV3-1 (or the pseudogene TRBV3-2) combines with J gene TRBJ1-2; D possibly corresponds to TRBD1 (5 bases). V was pared by 6 bases and J by 13 bases, with 12 bases between. This CDR3 has 10 residues. Germline loops: CDR1 LGHDT, CDR2 YNNKEL (reference sequence).

The V call is TRBV7-2, the J call TRBJ1-5, with 7 bases matching TRBD1. CDR3 length equals 15 residues. V shed 5 bases, J shed 4 bases, and the junction held 8 bases outside the gene matches. Germline CDR1 and CDR2: SGHTA and FQGNSA. Here the CDR3 reads CASSRQPGQNQPQHF. In nucleotides, the CDR3 is TGTGCCAGCAGCCGGCAACCGGGACAGAATCAGCCCCAGCATTTT. The full variable domain, its missing parts supplied by reference TRBV7-2 and TRBJ1-5, is GAGVSQSPSNKVTEKGKDVELRCDPISGHTALYWYRQSLGQGLEFLIYFQGNSAPDKSGLPSDRFSAERTGGSVSTLTIQRTQQEDSAVYLCASSRQPGQNQPQHFGDGTRLSIL.